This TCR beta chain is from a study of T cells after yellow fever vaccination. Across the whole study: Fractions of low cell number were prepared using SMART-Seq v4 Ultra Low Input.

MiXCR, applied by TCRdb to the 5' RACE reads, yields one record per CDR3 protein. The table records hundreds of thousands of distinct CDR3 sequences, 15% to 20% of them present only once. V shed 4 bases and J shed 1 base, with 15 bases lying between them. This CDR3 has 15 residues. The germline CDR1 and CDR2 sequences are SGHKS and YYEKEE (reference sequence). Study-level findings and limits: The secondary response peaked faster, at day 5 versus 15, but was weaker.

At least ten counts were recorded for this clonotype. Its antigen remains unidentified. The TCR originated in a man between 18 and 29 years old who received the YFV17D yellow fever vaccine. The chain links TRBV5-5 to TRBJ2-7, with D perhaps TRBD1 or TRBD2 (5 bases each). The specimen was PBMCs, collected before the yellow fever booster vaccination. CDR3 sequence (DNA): TGTGCCAGCAGCAGAACCGGGACGGAATCCTACGAGCAGTACGTC. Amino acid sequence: CASSRTGTESYEQYV.